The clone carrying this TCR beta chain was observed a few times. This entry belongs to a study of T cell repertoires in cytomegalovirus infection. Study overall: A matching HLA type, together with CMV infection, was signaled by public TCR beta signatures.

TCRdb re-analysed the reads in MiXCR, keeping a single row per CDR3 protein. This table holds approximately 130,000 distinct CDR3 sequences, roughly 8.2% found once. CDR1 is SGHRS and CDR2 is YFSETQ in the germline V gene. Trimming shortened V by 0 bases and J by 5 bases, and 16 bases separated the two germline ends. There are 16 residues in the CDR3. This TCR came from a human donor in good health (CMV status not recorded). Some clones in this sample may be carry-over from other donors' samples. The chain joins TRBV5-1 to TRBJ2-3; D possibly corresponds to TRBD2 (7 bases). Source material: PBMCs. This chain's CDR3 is CASSLVGGGAGDTQYF. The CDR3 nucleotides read TGCGCCAGCAGCTTGGTAGGGGGGGGGGCCGGAGATACGCAGTATTTT.